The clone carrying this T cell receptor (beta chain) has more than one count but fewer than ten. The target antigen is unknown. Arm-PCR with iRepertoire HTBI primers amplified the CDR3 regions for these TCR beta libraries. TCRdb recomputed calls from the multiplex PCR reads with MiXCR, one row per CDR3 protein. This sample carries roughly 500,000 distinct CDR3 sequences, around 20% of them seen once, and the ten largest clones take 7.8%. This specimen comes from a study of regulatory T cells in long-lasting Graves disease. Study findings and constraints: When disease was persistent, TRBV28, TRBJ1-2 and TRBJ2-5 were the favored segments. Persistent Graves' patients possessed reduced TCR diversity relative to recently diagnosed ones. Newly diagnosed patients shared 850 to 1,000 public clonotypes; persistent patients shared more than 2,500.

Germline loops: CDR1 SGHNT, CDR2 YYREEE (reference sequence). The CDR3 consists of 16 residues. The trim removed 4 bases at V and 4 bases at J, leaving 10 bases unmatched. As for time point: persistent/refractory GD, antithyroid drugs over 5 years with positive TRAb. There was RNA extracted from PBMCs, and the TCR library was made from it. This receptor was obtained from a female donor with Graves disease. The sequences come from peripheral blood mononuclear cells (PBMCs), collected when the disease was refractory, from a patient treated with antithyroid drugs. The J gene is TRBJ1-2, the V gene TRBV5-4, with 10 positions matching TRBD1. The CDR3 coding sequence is TGTGCCAGCAGCAAACCCGGACAGGGGGAGGCCTATGGCTACACCTTC. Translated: CASSKPGQGEAYGYTF.